This T cell receptor (beta chain) was retrieved from a study of shared clonotypes between healthy human individuals. Under the authors' procedure: Filtering differed for immunoSEQ, which gave only junction sequences without quality scores. TCRdb keeps only in-frame clones here, not all; method: immunoSEQ multiplex PCR. V, J and clone size are those of that table, while D and trimming were read from the DNA. The sample consists of around 620,000 clones, approximately 96% of them appearing once. Germline V gene sequence: CDR1 SGHRS, CDR2 YFSETQ. Trimming removed 0 bases from V and 5 bases from J, with 11 bases in between. The CDR3 spans 15 residues. CD45RO-negative CD8 cells positively selected for CCR7 made up the naive population, which excluded terminally differentiated effector memory CD45RA+ cells.

The chain carries TRBV5-1 and TRBJ2-2; perhaps TRBD1 as D (5 bases). This TCR was sampled from a woman aged 25 to 39 in good health. Specimen: naive CD8+ T cells sorted from blood. CDR3: CASSLGREFTGELFF. The CDR3 coding sequence is TGCGCCAGCAGCTTGGGCAGGGAATTTACCGGGGAGCTGTTTTTT.